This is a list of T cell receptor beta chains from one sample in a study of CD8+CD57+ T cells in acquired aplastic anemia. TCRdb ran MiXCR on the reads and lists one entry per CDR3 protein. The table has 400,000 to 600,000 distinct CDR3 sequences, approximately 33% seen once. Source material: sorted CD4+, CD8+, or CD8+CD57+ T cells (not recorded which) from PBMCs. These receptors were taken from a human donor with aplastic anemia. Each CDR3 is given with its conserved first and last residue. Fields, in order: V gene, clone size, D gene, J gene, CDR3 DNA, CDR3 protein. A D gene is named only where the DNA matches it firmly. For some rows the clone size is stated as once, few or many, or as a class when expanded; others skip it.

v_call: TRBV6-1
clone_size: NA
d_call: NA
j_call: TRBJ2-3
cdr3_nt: TGTGCCAGACTTCCAGATACGCAGTATTTT
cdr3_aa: CARLPDTQYF

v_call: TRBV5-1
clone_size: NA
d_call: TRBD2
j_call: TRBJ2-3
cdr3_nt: TGCGCCAGCAGATCCACTAGCGGGGGGGAAGGAAATACGCAGTATTTT
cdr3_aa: CASRSTSGGEGNTQYF

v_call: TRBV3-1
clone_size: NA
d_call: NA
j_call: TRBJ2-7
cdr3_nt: TGTGCCAGCAGCCAAGTCGGGAACAGGGACTACGAGCAGTACTTC
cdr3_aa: CASSQVGNRDYEQYF

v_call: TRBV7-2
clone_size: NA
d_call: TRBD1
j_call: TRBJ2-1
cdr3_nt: TGTGCCAGCAGCTTAGCTTCGACAGGGGTAGGTGAGCAGTTCTTC
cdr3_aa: CASSLASTGVGEQFF

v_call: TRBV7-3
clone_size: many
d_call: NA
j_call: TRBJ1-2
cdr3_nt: TGTGCCAGCAGCTTAAACGGGGGGGCGGAGTATGGCTACACCTTC
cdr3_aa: CASSLNGGAEYGYTF

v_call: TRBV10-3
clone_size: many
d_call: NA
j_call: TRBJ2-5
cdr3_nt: TGTGCCATCAGCCCGGAGGGTAGAGAGACCCAGTACTTC
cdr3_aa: CAISPEGRETQYF

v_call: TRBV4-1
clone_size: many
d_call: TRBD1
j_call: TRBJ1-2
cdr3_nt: TGCGCCAGCAGCCAAGGGGGGGACAGGGGGAAGGGTGGCTACACCTTC
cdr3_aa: CASSQGGDRGKGGYTF

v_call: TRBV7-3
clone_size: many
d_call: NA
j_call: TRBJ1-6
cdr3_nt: TGTGCCAGCAGCTTAAACCCAGGGACGAATTCACCCCTCCACTTT
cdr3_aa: CASSLNPGTNSPLHF

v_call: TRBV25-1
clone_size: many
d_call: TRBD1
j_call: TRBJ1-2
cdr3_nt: TGTGCCACCTGGCAGGGGGTTGATGGCTACACCTTC
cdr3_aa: CATWQGVDGYTF

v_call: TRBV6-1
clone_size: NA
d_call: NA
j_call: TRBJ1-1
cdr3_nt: TGTGCCAGCAGTGAACGGTTCACTGAAGCTTTCTTT
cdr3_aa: CASSERFTEAFF

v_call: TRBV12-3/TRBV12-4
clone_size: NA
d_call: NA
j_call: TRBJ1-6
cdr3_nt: TGTGCCAGCAGCGTAGGCAGAGATAATCAGCCCCTCCACTTT
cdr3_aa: CASSVGRDNQPLHF

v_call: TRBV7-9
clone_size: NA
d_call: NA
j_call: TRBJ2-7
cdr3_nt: TGTGCCTGGGCGAGCGGCTACGAGCAGTACTTC
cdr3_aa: CAWASGYEQYF

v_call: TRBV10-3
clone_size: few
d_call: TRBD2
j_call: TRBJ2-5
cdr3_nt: TGTGCCATCAGTAGGACTAGCGGGCGGTACCAAGAGACCCAGTACTTC
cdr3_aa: CAISRTSGRYQETQYF

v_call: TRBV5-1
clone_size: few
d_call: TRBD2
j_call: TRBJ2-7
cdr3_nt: TGCGCCAGCAGCTTTAGGGGGACTAGCGGTTCCTACGAGCAGTACTTC
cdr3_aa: CASSFRGTSGSYEQYF

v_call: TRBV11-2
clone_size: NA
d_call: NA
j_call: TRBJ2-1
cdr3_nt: TGTGCCAGCAGCCCGACCCCCGGAAGGGGGTATCAGAATGAGCAGTTCTTC
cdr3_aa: CASSPTPGRGYQNEQFF

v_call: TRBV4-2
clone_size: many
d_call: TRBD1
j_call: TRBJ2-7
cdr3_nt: TGTGCCAGCAGCCAGGGACAGGGCTCCTACGAGCAGTACTTC
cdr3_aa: CASSQGQGSYEQYF

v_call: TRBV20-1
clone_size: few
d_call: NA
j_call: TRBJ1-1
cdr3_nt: TGCAGTGCGAGAGGGCCCAGGTTGAACACTGAAGCTTTCTTT
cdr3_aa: CSARGPRLNTEAFF

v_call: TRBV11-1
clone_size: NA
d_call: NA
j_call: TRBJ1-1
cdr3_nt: TGTGCCAGCAGCTCCTCCGAGAGGGCCTTGAACACTGAAGCTTTCTTT
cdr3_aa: CASSSSERALNTEAFF

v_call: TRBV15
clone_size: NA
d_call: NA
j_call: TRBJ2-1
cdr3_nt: TGTGCCACCAGCAGCCTGAACAGGGACAATGAGCAGTTCTTC
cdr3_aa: CATSSLNRDNEQFF

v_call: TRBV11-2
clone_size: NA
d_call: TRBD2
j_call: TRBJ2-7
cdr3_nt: TGTGCCAGCAGCTCCTACCCGGGACTAGCGGGAGGTGAGCAGTACTTC
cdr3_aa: CASSSYPGLAGGEQYF

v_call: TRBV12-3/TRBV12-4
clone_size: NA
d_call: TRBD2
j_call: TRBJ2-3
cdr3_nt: TGTGCCAGCGGTCCGGGAGGCCCCTCGCCCACAGATACGCAGTATTTT
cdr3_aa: CASGPGGPSPTDTQYF

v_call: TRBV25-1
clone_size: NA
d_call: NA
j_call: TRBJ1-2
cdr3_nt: TGTGCCAGCAGTGAGTTCTACAGGGATGGCGGCTACACCTTC
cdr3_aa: CASSEFYRDGGYTF

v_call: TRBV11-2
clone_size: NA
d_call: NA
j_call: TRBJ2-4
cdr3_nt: TGTGCCAGCAGCTTAGTTCAGGGCAGCAAAAACATTCAGTACTTC
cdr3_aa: CASSLVQGSKNIQYF

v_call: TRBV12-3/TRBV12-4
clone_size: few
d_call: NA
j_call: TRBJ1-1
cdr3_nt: TGTGCCAGCAGTCTACGCTTGGGTAACACTGAAGCTTTCTTT
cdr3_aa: CASSLRLGNTEAFF

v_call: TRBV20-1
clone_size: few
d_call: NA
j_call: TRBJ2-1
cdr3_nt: TGCAGTGCTAGAGATAGTGGCTATTTGGGCAATGAGCAGTTCTTC
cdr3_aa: CSARDSGYLGNEQFF

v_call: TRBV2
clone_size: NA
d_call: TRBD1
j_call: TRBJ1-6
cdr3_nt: TGTGCCAGCTTCTTCCAACAGGGGATGGGTTCACCCCTCCACTTT
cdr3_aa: CASFFQQGMGSPLHF

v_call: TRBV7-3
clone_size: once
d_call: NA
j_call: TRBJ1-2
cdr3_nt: TGTGCCAGCAGCGAGCAAACAGGGTCTGGCTACACCTTC
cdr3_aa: CASSEQTGSGYTF

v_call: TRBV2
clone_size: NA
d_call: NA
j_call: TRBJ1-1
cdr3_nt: TGTGCCAGCAGTACTATTGGGAACACTGAAGCTTTCTTT
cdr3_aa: CASSTIGNTEAFF

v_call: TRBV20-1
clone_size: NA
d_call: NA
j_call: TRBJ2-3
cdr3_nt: TGCAGTGAAGGGACAGATACGCAGTATTTT
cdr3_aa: CSEGTDTQYF

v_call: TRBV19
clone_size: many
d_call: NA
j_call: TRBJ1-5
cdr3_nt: TGTGCCACGCGCAGGGGAGGCCTTAGCAATCAGCCCCAGCATTTT
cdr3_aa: CATRRGGLSNQPQHF

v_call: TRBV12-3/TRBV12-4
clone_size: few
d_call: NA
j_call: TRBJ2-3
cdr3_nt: TGTGCCAGCAGTTTTGAGCCAGATACGCAGTATTTT
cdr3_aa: CASSFEPDTQYF

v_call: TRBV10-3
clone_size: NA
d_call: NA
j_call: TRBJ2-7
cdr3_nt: TGTGCCAGCAGTGACCTTTATGGGGGAGTCACCTACGAGCAGTACTTC
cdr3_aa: CASSDLYGGVTYEQYF

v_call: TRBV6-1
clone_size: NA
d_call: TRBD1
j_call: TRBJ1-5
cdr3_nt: TGTGCCAGCAGTAAATCCGGGACAGATAATCAGCCCCAGCATTTT
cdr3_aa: CASSKSGTDNQPQHF

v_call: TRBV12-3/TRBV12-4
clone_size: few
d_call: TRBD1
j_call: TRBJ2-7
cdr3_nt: TGTGCCAGCAGCACCGGACAGGGGGCATCCTCCTACGAGCAGTACTTC
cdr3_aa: CASSTGQGASSYEQYF

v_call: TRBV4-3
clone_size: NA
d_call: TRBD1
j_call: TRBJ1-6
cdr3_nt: TGCGCCAGCAGCCAAGGAAGGACAGGGGGCTCACCCCTCCACTTT
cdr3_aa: CASSQGRTGGSPLHF

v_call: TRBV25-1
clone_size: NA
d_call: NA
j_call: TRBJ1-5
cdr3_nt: TGTGCCAGCAGTCCCAACCGTGGACAGCAAAATCAGCCCCAGCATTTT
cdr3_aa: CASSPNRGQQNQPQHF

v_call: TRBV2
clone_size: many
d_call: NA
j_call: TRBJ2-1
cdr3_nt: TGTGCCAGCAGTGTAGGAGGTTACAATGAGCAGTTCTTC
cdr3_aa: CASSVGGYNEQFF

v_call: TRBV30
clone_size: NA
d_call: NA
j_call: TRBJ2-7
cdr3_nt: TGTGCCTGGAGTGTTGGTGGGGGGAGCGAGCAGTACTTC
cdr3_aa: CAWSVGGGSEQYF

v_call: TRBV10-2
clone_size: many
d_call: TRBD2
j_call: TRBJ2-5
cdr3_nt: TGCGCCAGCAGCTCGGGACTAGCGGGGGTGTCCTTC
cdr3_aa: CASSSGLAGVSF

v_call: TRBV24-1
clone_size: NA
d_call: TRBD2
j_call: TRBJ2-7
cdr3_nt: TGTGCCAGCAGATCTACTAGCGGGAGTACCGAGCAGTACTTC
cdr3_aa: CASRSTSGSTEQYF